These T cell receptor beta chains were read from a single sample in a study of T cell responses to AZD1222 COVID-19 vaccine. Assay used: immunoSEQ multiplex PCR; TCRdb lists only in-frame clones, some missing. The sample has around 130,000 clones, around 90% seen once. Sample: peripheral blood, taken on day 0 of AZD1222 vaccination. These receptors originate from an adult in good health. The CDR3 runs from the conserved cysteine through the conserved F or W. The order of the fields is V gene, clone size, J gene, D gene, CDR3 protein, CDR3 DNA. A D gene is named only where the DNA matches it firmly. Not every row has a clone size; where given, it reads once, few, many or a size class.

v_gene: TRBV3-1/TRBV3-2; abundance: -; j_gene: TRBJ2-7; d_gene: TRBD1; CDR3aa: CASSQEGDRVKYF; CDR3nt: TGTGCCAGCAGCCAAGAAGGGGACAGGGTAAAGTACTTC
v_gene: TRBV7-2; abundance: -; j_gene: TRBJ1-6; d_gene: TRBD1; CDR3aa: CASTADRGNSPLHF; CDR3nt: TGTGCCAGCACCGCGGACAGGGGTAATTCACCCCTCCACTTT
v_gene: TRBV5-4; abundance: -; j_gene: TRBJ1-2; d_gene: TRBD1; CDR3aa: CASSLGTGEGYTF; CDR3nt: TGTGCCAGCAGCTTGGGGACAGGGGAAGGCTACACCTTC
v_gene: TRBV18; abundance: few; j_gene: TRBJ1-1; d_gene: -; CDR3aa: CASSRRGSEAFF; CDR3nt: TGTGCCAGCTCACGACGAGGGTCTGAAGCTTTCTTT
v_gene: TRBV3-1/TRBV3-2; abundance: -; j_gene: TRBJ2-3; d_gene: TRBD2; CDR3aa: CASSQARDYTDTQYF; CDR3nt: TGTGCCAGCAGCCAAGCTCGGGACTACACAGATACGCAGTATTTT
v_gene: TRBV9; abundance: once; j_gene: TRBJ1-2; d_gene: -; CDR3aa: CASSAHRVANYGYTF; CDR3nt: TGTGCCAGCAGCGCCCACAGGGTAGCTAACTATGGCTACACCTTC
v_gene: TRBV7-2; abundance: -; j_gene: TRBJ2-3; d_gene: -; CDR3aa: CASSLAVGGPQDTQYF; CDR3nt: TGTGCCAGCAGCTTAGCAGTTGGGGGGCCGCAAGATACGCAGTATTTT
v_gene: TRBV5-6; abundance: -; j_gene: TRBJ2-7; d_gene: -; CDR3aa: CASRRDTTYEQYF; CDR3nt: TGTGCCAGCAGAAGGGACACCACCTACGAGCAGTACTTC
v_gene: TRBV7-2; abundance: -; j_gene: TRBJ2-7; d_gene: -; CDR3aa: CATRGALDEQYF; CDR3nt: TGTGCCACCCGGGGGGCGCTGGACGAGCAGTACTTC
v_gene: TRBV7-3; abundance: -; j_gene: TRBJ2-1; d_gene: -; CDR3aa: CASSLGRGPYNEQFF; CDR3nt: TGTGCCAGCAGCTTAGGCAGGGGTCCCTACAATGAGCAGTTCTTC
v_gene: TRBV7-8; abundance: -; j_gene: TRBJ1-1; d_gene: -; CDR3aa: CASSLGMNTEAFF; CDR3nt: TGTGCCAGCAGCTTAGGAATGAACACTGAAGCTTTCTTT
v_gene: TRBV3-1/TRBV3-2; abundance: -; j_gene: TRBJ1-2; d_gene: TRBD1; CDR3aa: CASSQDATGARGYTF; CDR3nt: TGTGCCAGCAGCCAAGACGCGACAGGGGCTCGGGGCTACACCTTC
v_gene: TRBV4-1; abundance: -; j_gene: TRBJ2-7; d_gene: -; CDR3aa: CASSQPGLGIYEQYF; CDR3nt: TGCGCCAGCAGCCAACCGGGACTGGGTATCTACGAGCAGTACTTC
v_gene: TRBV18; abundance: -; j_gene: TRBJ2-5; d_gene: -; CDR3aa: CASSPGGLQETQYF; CDR3nt: TGTGCCAGCTCACCAGGGGGCCTACAAGAGACCCAGTACTTC
v_gene: TRBV28; abundance: -; j_gene: TRBJ1-5; d_gene: TRBD1; CDR3aa: CASSSRQGLRNQPQHF; CDR3nt: TGTGCCAGCAGTTCCCGACAGGGGTTGAGGAATCAGCCCCAGCATTTT
v_gene: TRBV28; abundance: -; j_gene: TRBJ2-3; d_gene: TRBD2; CDR3aa: CASSSAGGADTQYF; CDR3nt: TGTGCCAGCAGTTCAGCGGGGGGGGCAGATACGCAGTATTTT
v_gene: TRBV7-9; abundance: -; j_gene: TRBJ1-5; d_gene: -; CDR3aa: CASSSSPGNQPQHF; CDR3nt: TGTGCCAGCAGCTCTAGCCCAGGGAATCAGCCCCAGCATTTT
v_gene: TRBV28; abundance: -; j_gene: TRBJ2-5; d_gene: -; CDR3aa: CASSFSPRSGYQETQYF; CDR3nt: TGTGCCAGCAGTTTTTCCCCCCGGAGCGGATACCAAGAGACCCAGTACTTC
v_gene: TRBV13; abundance: -; j_gene: TRBJ2-5; d_gene: -; CDR3aa: CASSFRTLSQETQYF; CDR3nt: TGTGCCAGCAGCTTTCGGACTCTTTCCCAAGAGACCCAGTACTTC
v_gene: TRBV5-6; abundance: -; j_gene: TRBJ2-7; d_gene: -; CDR3aa: CASSLAYEQYF; CDR3nt: TGTGCCAGCAGCTTGGCCTACGAGCAGTACTTC
v_gene: TRBV9; abundance: once; j_gene: TRBJ1-1; d_gene: -; CDR3aa: CASRETDNTEAFF; CDR3nt: TGTGCCAGCAGGGAGACGGATAACACTGAAGCTTTCTTT
v_gene: TRBV7-2; abundance: -; j_gene: TRBJ1-5; d_gene: TRBD1; CDR3aa: CASSGQANQPQHF; CDR3nt: TGTGCCAGCAGTGGACAGGCTAATCAGCCCCAGCATTTT
v_gene: TRBV19; abundance: -; j_gene: TRBJ1-6; d_gene: TRBD1; CDR3aa: CASRPGGTEWNSPLHF; CDR3nt: TGTGCCAGTAGACCCGGGGGGACAGAGTGGAATTCACCCCTCCACTTT
v_gene: TRBV7-3; abundance: -; j_gene: TRBJ2-5; d_gene: -; CDR3aa: CASSINGGQETQYF; CDR3nt: TGTGCCAGCAGCATCAATGGGGGTCAAGAGACCCAGTACTTC
v_gene: TRBV19; abundance: -; j_gene: TRBJ2-7; d_gene: -; CDR3aa: CASSNGRSRDEQYF; CDR3nt: TGTGCCAGTAGTAATGGAAGGTCGAGGGACGAGCAGTACTTC
v_gene: TRBV2; abundance: -; j_gene: TRBJ2-1; d_gene: -; CDR3aa: CASRNDNEQFF; CDR3nt: TGTGCCAGCAGGAATGACAATGAGCAGTTCTTC
v_gene: TRBV7-2; abundance: -; j_gene: TRBJ1-5; d_gene: TRBD1; CDR3aa: CASSGIPDRARQPQHF; CDR3nt: TGTGCCAGCAGCGGGATACCGGACAGGGCGAGGCAGCCCCAGCATTTT
v_gene: TRBV7-8; abundance: -; j_gene: TRBJ1-2; d_gene: -; CDR3aa: CASSLRVRGIGYTF; CDR3nt: TGTGCCAGCAGCTTACGCGTGAGGGGGATTGGCTACACCTTC
v_gene: TRBV27; abundance: -; j_gene: TRBJ1-5; d_gene: -; CDR3aa: CASGRGGNQPQHF; CDR3nt: TGTGCCAGCGGAAGGGGGGGAAATCAGCCCCAGCATTTT
v_gene: TRBV7-2; abundance: -; j_gene: TRBJ1-5; d_gene: -; CDR3aa: CASSGSPVPRGQPQHF; CDR3nt: TGTGCCAGCAGCGGCAGCCCGGTGCCGCGGGGACAGCCCCAGCATTTT
v_gene: TRBV5-1; abundance: -; j_gene: TRBJ2-7; d_gene: -; CDR3aa: CASSLQRSQEEYF; CDR3nt: TGCGCCAGCAGCTTGCAACGTAGCCAGGAGGAGTACTTC
v_gene: TRBV7-2; abundance: -; j_gene: TRBJ1-2; d_gene: -; CDR3aa: CASSPPGTYGYTF; CDR3nt: TGTGCCAGCAGCCCCCCCGGGACGTATGGCTACACCTTC
v_gene: TRBV29-1; abundance: -; j_gene: TRBJ2-6; d_gene: -; CDR3aa: CSVGEEPGANVLTF; CDR3nt: TGCAGCGTTGGTGAGGAGCCTGGGGCCAACGTCCTGACTTTC
v_gene: TRBV3-1/TRBV3-2; abundance: -; j_gene: TRBJ1-6; d_gene: -; CDR3aa: CASSQDGPVHF; CDR3nt: TGTGCCAGCAGCCAAGATGGGCCCGTCCACTTT
v_gene: TRBV10-2; abundance: -; j_gene: TRBJ2-7; d_gene: TRBD2; CDR3aa: CASSDLVLARIKSSYEQYF; CDR3nt: TGCGCCAGCAGTGATCTGGTACTAGCGAGGATCAAAAGCTCCTACGAGCAGTACTTC
v_gene: TRBV3-1/TRBV3-2; abundance: -; j_gene: TRBJ1-6; d_gene: -; CDR3aa: CASSLGSGTGNSPLHF; CDR3nt: TGTGCCAGCAGCTTAGGCTCGGGAACCGGTAATTCACCCCTCCACTTT
v_gene: TRBV5-5; abundance: -; j_gene: TRBJ2-2; d_gene: TRBD1; CDR3aa: CASSLGQGANTGELFF; CDR3nt: TGTGCCAGCAGCTTGGGTCAGGGGGCTAACACCGGGGAGCTGTTTTTT
v_gene: TRBV7-8; abundance: -; j_gene: TRBJ1-6; d_gene: -; CDR3aa: CASRRDNSYNSPLHF; CDR3nt: TGTGCCAGCAGACGGGACAACTCCTATAATTCACCCCTCCACTTT
v_gene: TRBV30; abundance: -; j_gene: TRBJ1-2; d_gene: -; CDR3aa: CAWRTGWGYGYTF; CDR3nt: TGTGCCTGGAGGACAGGATGGGGCTATGGCTACACCTTC
v_gene: TRBV5-1; abundance: -; j_gene: TRBJ1-2; d_gene: -; CDR3aa: CASTIDNNYGYTF; CDR3nt: TGCGCCAGCACCATCGACAACAACTATGGCTACACCTTC
v_gene: TRBV19; abundance: few; j_gene: TRBJ1-2; d_gene: TRBD1; CDR3aa: CASTPRDSIYGYTF; CDR3nt: TGTGCCAGTACCCCTCGGGACAGCATCTATGGCTACACCTTC
v_gene: TRBV10-3; abundance: -; j_gene: TRBJ2-1; d_gene: -; CDR3aa: CAIRTTQDLNEQFF; CDR3nt: TGTGCCATCCGAACAACCCAGGACTTGAATGAGCAGTTCTTC
v_gene: TRBV6-5; abundance: once; j_gene: TRBJ1-6; d_gene: -; CDR3aa: CASREGNSPLHF; CDR3nt: TGTGCCAGCAGGGAGGGTAATTCACCCCTCCACTTT
v_gene: TRBV29-1; abundance: -; j_gene: TRBJ2-1; d_gene: -; CDR3aa: CSVAGYHNEQFF; CDR3nt: TGCAGCGTTGCAGGGTACCACAATGAGCAGTTCTTC
v_gene: TRBV6-5; abundance: -; j_gene: TRBJ2-7; d_gene: TRBD2; CDR3aa: CASSSGGANYEQYF; CDR3nt: TGTGCCAGCAGTTCCGGGGGGGCCAACTACGAGCAGTACTTC
v_gene: TRBV6-5; abundance: -; j_gene: TRBJ2-7; d_gene: TRBD1; CDR3aa: CASSPGTGKYEQYF; CDR3nt: TGTGCCAGCAGCCCCGGGACAGGGAAATACGAGCAGTACTTC
v_gene: TRBV7-6; abundance: -; j_gene: TRBJ1-6; d_gene: TRBD1; CDR3aa: CASSLDRGRSPNSPLHF; CDR3nt: TGTGCCAGCAGCTTAGACAGGGGACGTAGCCCCAATTCACCCCTCCACTTT
v_gene: TRBV19; abundance: -; j_gene: TRBJ2-7; d_gene: TRBD1; CDR3aa: CASSISGQLPYEQYF; CDR3nt: TGTGCCAGTAGTATTTCGGGACAGCTACCCTACGAGCAGTACTTC
v_gene: TRBV13; abundance: -; j_gene: TRBJ2-7; d_gene: TRBD1; CDR3aa: CASSPGDSLSYEQYF; CDR3nt: TGTGCCAGCAGCCCCGGGGACAGCCTCTCCTACGAGCAGTACTTC
v_gene: TRBV7-3; abundance: -; j_gene: TRBJ2-1; d_gene: -; CDR3aa: CASSLTRTDNEQFF; CDR3nt: TGTGCCAGCAGCTTAACCCGGACAGACAATGAGCAGTTCTTC
v_gene: TRBV7-8; abundance: -; j_gene: TRBJ1-3; d_gene: -; CDR3aa: CASKSWESGNTIYF; CDR3nt: TGTGCCAGCAAATCCTGGGAATCTGGAAACACCATATATTTT
v_gene: TRBV5-4; abundance: -; j_gene: TRBJ2-7; d_gene: TRBD1; CDR3aa: CASSSPGQDLPPYEQYF; CDR3nt: TGTGCCAGCAGCTCTCCTGGACAGGACCTCCCCCCCTACGAGCAGTACTTC
v_gene: TRBV3-1/TRBV3-2; abundance: once; j_gene: TRBJ1-6; d_gene: TRBD1; CDR3aa: CASSPGQGTGALHF; CDR3nt: TGTGCCAGCAGCCCGGGACAGGGGACGGGGGCCCTCCACTTT